A selection of T cell receptor beta chains follows, all from one sample in a study of T-cell reconstitution after alpha-beta-depleted transplantation in children. Via MiXCR, TCRdb re-called the PCR reads, giving one row per CDR3 protein. The table includes about 440,000 distinct CDR3 sequences, 43% detected once. The specimen was PBMCs, collected before TCRalphabeta/CD19-depleted stem cell transplant. All receptors come from a girl aged 2 to 9 with aplastic anemia, due to receive a stem cell transplant. CDR3s include the opening cysteine and the closing phenylalanine or tryptophan. The D gene is left open where the match is weak. Only some rows state a clone size, as once, few, many or a class for expanded clones.

cdr3_nt cdr3_aa v_call clone_size j_call d_call
TGTGCCAGCAACGTGGAGGGGAACACTGAAGCTTTCTTT CASNVEGNTEAFF TRBV6-6 few TRBJ1-1 NA
TGCAGTGCTAGCCTCACAGTTAACTATGGCTACACCTTC CSASLTVNYGYTF TRBV20-1 few TRBJ1-2 NA
TGTGCCAGCAGTTACGGACTAGCGGGAGAGACCGGGGAGCTGTTTTTT CASSYGLAGETGELFF TRBV6-5 NA TRBJ2-2 TRBD2
TGTGCCAGCAGTTATTCCCCATCGCCAGGCCAAGCCGGTGGCTACACCTTC CASSYSPSPGQAGGYTF TRBV6-9 NA TRBJ1-2 NA
TGTGCCAGCAGTATCCCGGGACAGGGGCTGAAGACCCAGTACTTC CASSIPGQGLKTQYF TRBV28 NA TRBJ2-5 TRBD1
TGCGCCAGCAAAAAGTCGGCGGGAGGGAATTACGAGCAGTACTTC CASKKSAGGNYEQYF TRBV5-1 NA TRBJ2-7 TRBD2
TGTGCCAGCAGCCTGGGGTACCGACAGGACACCTACGAGCAGTACTTC CASSLGYRQDTYEQYF TRBV5-6 few TRBJ2-7 NA
TGCAGCGTTGGGCAGGGGGTAGGCAATCAGCCCCAGCATTTT CSVGQGVGNQPQHF TRBV29-1 NA TRBJ1-5 TRBD1
TGTGCCAGCAGCCCTCAAGGAGGGGGCGGTCAGCCCCAGCATTTT CASSPQGGGGQPQHF TRBV12-3/TRBV12-4 medium-sized TRBJ1-5 TRBD1
TGCGCCAGCAGCGTAACACAGGTTCTGGGTGGCTACACCTTC CASSVTQVLGGYTF TRBV5-1 once TRBJ1-2 NA
TGTGCCACCAGTCCCCGGGACGGCCGAGACGAGCAGTACTTC CATSPRDGRDEQYF TRBV24-1 few TRBJ2-7 NA
TGTGCCAGCAGCTTATACCTGGGGGTGTCTAGCTTCTACGAGCAGTACTTC CASSLYLGVSSFYEQYF TRBV13 NA TRBJ2-7 NA
TGCGCCAGCAGCTTCGGAATAGGATTCGAGTTCTTC CASSFGIGFEFF TRBV5-1 NA TRBJ2-1 NA
TGTGCCAGCAGCTTAGTCGTTGTCATCTCCTACAATGAGCAGTTCTTC CASSLVVVISYNEQFF TRBV7-2 NA TRBJ2-1 NA
TGTGCCATCAGTGAGCCCGCCAGGGCTACTCTGCGGGAGTCCACAGATACGCAGTATTTT CAISEPARATLRESTDTQYF TRBV10-3 many TRBJ2-3 TRBD2
TGTGCCAGCAGTTTGCTAGCGGGAGGCCTCAGAGAGACCCAGTACTTC CASSLLAGGLRETQYF TRBV12-3/TRBV12-4 few TRBJ2-5 TRBD2
TGTGCTAGTGGTTTGCCCGGACAGTTCTCTGGAAACACCATATATTTT CASGLPGQFSGNTIYF TRBV12-5 NA TRBJ1-3 NA
TGTGCCAGCAGCCCGTCCGGGACTCCTAGAAACAATGAGCAGTTCTTC CASSPSGTPRNNEQFF TRBV9 few TRBJ2-1 NA
TGTGCCAGCCTGAGTTCTAGCGGGAGTGCCCACGAGCAGTACTTC CASLSSSGSAHEQYF TRBV12-3/TRBV12-4 NA TRBJ2-7 TRBD2
TGCGCCAGCAGCTTGGGTGCCGGGAGCGGAAACAATGAGCAGTTCTTC CASSLGAGSGNNEQFF TRBV5-1 many TRBJ2-1 NA
TGCGCCAGCAGCTCGGGACAGGGGTCCACCGGGGAGCTGTTTTTT CASSSGQGSTGELFF TRBV5-1 NA TRBJ2-2 TRBD1
TGTGCCAGCAGTGACCAGCCGGGGCTACAAGAGACCCAGTACTTC CASSDQPGLQETQYF TRBV6-1 NA TRBJ2-5 NA
TGTGCCAGCAGCATATCAACGGGGAGCTGGAATGAGCAGTTCTTC CASSISTGSWNEQFF TRBV11-2 NA TRBJ2-1 NA
TGTGCCAGCAGTACCGGGACAGGATATGGTTATGGCTACACCTTC CASSTGTGYGYGYTF TRBV6-1 NA TRBJ1-2 TRBD1
TGCAGTGCTAGAGATGTACTAGCGGGACGAAATGAGCAGTTCTTC CSARDVLAGRNEQFF TRBV20-1 NA TRBJ2-1 TRBD2
TGTGCCAGCAGAGGACAGAGTTACAATGAGCAGTTCTTC CASRGQSYNEQFF TRBV7-2 NA TRBJ2-1 NA
TGCGCCAGTTACCGGAGCGAAGGGGCCCGGCAATCCTACAATGAGCAGTTCTTC CASYRSEGARQSYNEQFF TRBV5-1 NA TRBJ2-1 NA
TGTGCCAGCAGTTCCCTCTCCTACGAGCAGTACTTC CASSSLSYEQYF TRBV28 many TRBJ2-7 NA
TGTGCCACCAGCAGAAAGACTAGCGGGGAGGGTACGCAGTATTTT CATSRKTSGEGTQYF TRBV15 NA TRBJ2-3 TRBD2
TGTGCCATCAGTGAGTCAGGGCGGGTCGGTGAAAAACTGTTTTTT CAISESGRVGEKLFF TRBV10-3 NA TRBJ1-4 NA
TGTGCCAGCAGTTACGGGACTAGTGGGCCCACAGATACGCAGTATTTT CASSYGTSGPTDTQYF TRBV6-5 many TRBJ2-3 TRBD2